This TCR beta chain was recovered during a study of human T cells and chemical hapten exposure. TCRdb independently ran MiXCR on the RACE reads; one entry per CDR3 protein. The data contain roughly 50,000 distinct CDR3 sequences, 9.5% to 11% of them singletons. CDR3 length: 13 residues. Trimming shortened V by 7 bases and J by 2 bases, and 10 bases separated the two germline ends. Time point of the sample: patch test 1, 2 weeks after DPC sensitization. Treatment indicated: therapeutic diphenylcyclopropenone sensitization with weekly scalp DPC. Extraction of total RNA was performed on unfractionated whole blood.

This chain links TRBV12-3 or TRBV12-4 with TRBJ2-3; D remains ambiguous. The TCR comes from a woman in her forties with alopecia areata. Some clones in this sample may be carry-over from other donors' samples. The specimen comprised whole blood, sampled in connection with sensitization to the hapten diphenylcyclopropenone (DPC). The CDR3 here is CASTPGPTDTQYF. Here the CDR3 DNA reads TGTGCCAGCACCCCCGGGCCCACAGATACGCAGTATTTT.